The entry that follows covers one T cell receptor beta chain sequence. Its antigen remains unidentified. The time point denotes: late sampling 161 to 241 days after vaccination in a few convalescent patients. The sample's treatment: roughly ten-day PBMC culture with coronavirus spike peptide pools or control peptides (ViraFEST assay). This record belongs to a study of vaccination and CD4 T cells after COVID-19. Points from the study as a whole: SARS-CoV-2-reactive clonotype medians increased from roughly 21 to 40, not significantly.

Per the germline V gene, CDR1 is SGHTA and CDR2 is FQGNSA. This CDR3 has 14 amino acids. V lost 5 bases and J lost 1, with 11 bases in between. The Oncomine TCR Beta short-read assay sequenced DNA from cultured CD4+ T cells. TCRdb analysed the PCR reads with MiXCR anew, one entry per CDR3 protein. The sample has fewer than 30,000 distinct CDR3 sequences, 28% seen once; the top ten hold just over 7%. V and J are TRBV7-2 and TRBJ2-5; a weak D match, TRBD2 (6 bases). The origin of this receptor is a human donor who had recovered from COVID-19. The specimen was CD4+ T cells from blood, cultured in vitro, collected about 7 months after SARS-CoV-2 vaccination. The CDR3 spells CASSHLARQETQYF. The CDR3 DNA sequence: TGTGCCAGCAGCCACCTAGCGCGCCAAGAGACCCAGTACTTC.